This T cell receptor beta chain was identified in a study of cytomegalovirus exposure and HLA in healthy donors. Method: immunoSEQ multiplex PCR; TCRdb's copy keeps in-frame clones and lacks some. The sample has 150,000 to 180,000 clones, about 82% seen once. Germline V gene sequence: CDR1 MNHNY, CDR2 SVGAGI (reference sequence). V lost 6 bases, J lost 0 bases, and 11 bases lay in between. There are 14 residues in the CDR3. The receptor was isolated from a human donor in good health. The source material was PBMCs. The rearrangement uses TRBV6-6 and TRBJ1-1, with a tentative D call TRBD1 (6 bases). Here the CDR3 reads CASRTRTVNTEAFF. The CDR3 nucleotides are TGTGCCAGCAGAACTAGGACAGTGAACACTGAAGCTTTCTTT.